This T cell receptor (beta chain) derives from a study of breast tumors, draining lymph nodes, adjacent tissues. Each CDR3 protein gets one entry after TCRdb re-called the multiplex PCR reads with MiXCR. This table has about 35,000 distinct CDR3 sequences, around a third appearing once. This receptor was identified in a female donor with breast cancer. Some clones in this sample may be carry-over from other donors' samples. The sample was breast tumor tissue.

CDR3: CASSLAGGHTGELFF. For the CDR3, the DNA is TGTGCCAGTAGTCTAGCGGGAGGGCACACCGGGGAGCTGTTTTTT. The chain uses TRBV19 and TRBJ2-2, with TRBD2 matching over 12 bases. The CDR3 covers 15 residues. Germline CDR1 LNHDA, CDR2 SQIVND (reference sequence). V shed 5 bases and J 3 bases; nucleotides not matched to a gene: 1. Using reference TRBV19 and TRBJ2-2 for the parts outside the CDR3, the full variable domain is DGGITQSPKYLFRKEGQNVTLSCEQNLNHDAMYWYRQDPGQGLRLIYYSQIVNDFQKGDIAEGYSVSREKKESFPLTVTSAQKNPTAFYLCASSLAGGHTGELFFGEGSRLTVL.